The source of this T cell receptor beta chain is a study of cytomegalovirus exposure and HLA in healthy donors. Study conclusions and caveats: Across HLA loci, a later analysis found differing TCR association rates, with DRB1 most and HLA-C fewest. One variant, a missense change in DCLRE1C, was linked in a later analysis to TCR beta V- and J-gene trimming. Exclusion applied to some V segments, including TRBV6-2 and TRBV6-3, as they were indistinguishable.

The PCR employed 60 Vbeta primers together with 13 Jbeta primers. TCRdb's copy holds only in-frame clones and misses some; the assay was immunoSEQ multiplex PCR. Of around 120,000 clones listed, 9% to 10% were seen once; the top ten hold less than 4%. This clone was seen a few times. Its antigen remains unidentified. The germline V gene has CDR1 SGHNT and CDR2 YYREEE (reference sequence). This CDR3 is built from 14 residues. V was clipped by 4 bases and J by 1 base; unmatched bases: 4. This clonotype was obtained from a man in his thirties or forties in good health and CMV-seronegative. The rearrangement joins TRBV5-4 to TRBJ2-7, with TRBD1 matching 8 bases. The sequenced sample consisted of PBMCs. CDR3 DNA sequence: TGTGCCAGCAGCCCAGGACAGGGTTCCTACGAGCAGTACTTC. Translation gives CASSPGQGSYEQYF. Looking up the rest from reference TRBV5-4 and TRBJ2-7 gives the full variable domain: ETGVTQSPTHLIKTRGQQVTLRCSSQSGHNTVSWYQQALGQGPQFIFQYYREEENGRGNFPPRFSGLQFPNYSSELNVNALELDDSALYLCASSPGQGSYEQYFGPGTRLTVT.